The text below deals with one TCR beta chain. Its antigen is unidentified. Germline V gives CDR1 SGHRS, CDR2 YFSETQ. The trim removed 4 bases at V and 0 bases at J, leaving 5 bases unmatched. The CDR3 contains 15 residues. Only in-frame clones appear in the TCRdb table, and some are missing; sequencing was by immunoSEQ multiplex PCR. Of 3,500 to 5,500 clones listed, about 62% are singletons. These data originate in a study of STAT3 mutations in large granular lymphocyte leukemia. Points from the study as a whole: TCR clonotype switching after therapy occurred in about 35% of the 18 patients. Clonal expansion was inferred from other time points because no sample existed at each clone's first appearance. Variable sampling intervals and differing treatment regimens complicated linking therapy response to TCR clonal burden changes. Every T-cell large granular lymphocyte leukemia patient had at least one immunodominant TCR beta clonotype.

V usage is TRBV5-1 and J usage is TRBJ2-5; 8 nucleotides agree with TRBD2. Sequencing was carried out using PBMCs. The sequence was collected from a human donor with T large granular lymphocyte leukemia. Some clones in this sample may be carry-over from other donors' samples. The CDR3 sequence is CASSPSGGNQETQYF. Here the CDR3 DNA reads TGCGCCAGCAGCCCCAGCGGGGGAAACCAAGAGACCCAGTACTTC.